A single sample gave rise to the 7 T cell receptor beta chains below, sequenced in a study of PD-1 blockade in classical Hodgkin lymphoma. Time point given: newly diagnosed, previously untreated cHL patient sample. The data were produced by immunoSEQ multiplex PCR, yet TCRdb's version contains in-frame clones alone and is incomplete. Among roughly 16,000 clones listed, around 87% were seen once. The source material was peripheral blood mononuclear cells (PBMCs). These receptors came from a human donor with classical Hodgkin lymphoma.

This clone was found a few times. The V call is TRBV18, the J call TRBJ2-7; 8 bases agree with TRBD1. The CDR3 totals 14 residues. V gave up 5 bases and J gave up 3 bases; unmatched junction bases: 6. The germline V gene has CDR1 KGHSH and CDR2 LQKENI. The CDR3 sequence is CASSETGAHYEQYF. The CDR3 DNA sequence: TGTGCCAGCTCAGAGACAGGGGCGCACTACGAGCAGTACTTC.

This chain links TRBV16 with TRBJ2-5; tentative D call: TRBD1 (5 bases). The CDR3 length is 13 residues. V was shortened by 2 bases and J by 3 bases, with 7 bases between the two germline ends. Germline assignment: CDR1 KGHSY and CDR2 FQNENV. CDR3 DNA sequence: TGTGCCAGCAGCCAAGACAGAGAAGAGACCCAGTACTTC. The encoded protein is CASSQDREETQYF.

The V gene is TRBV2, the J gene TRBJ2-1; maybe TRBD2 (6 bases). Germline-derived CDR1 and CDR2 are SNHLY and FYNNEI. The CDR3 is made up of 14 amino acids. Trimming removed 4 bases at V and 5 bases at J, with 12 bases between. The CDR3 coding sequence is TGTGCCAGCAGTGGCCAGCGGGTGAACAATGAGCAGTTCTTC. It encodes CASSGQRVNNEQFF.

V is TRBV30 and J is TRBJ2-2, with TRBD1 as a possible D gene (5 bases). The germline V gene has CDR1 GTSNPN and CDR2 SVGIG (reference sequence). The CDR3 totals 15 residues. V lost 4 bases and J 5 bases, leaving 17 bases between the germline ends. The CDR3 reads CAWKPPGRATGELFF. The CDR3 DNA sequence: TGTGCCTGGAAACCACCAGGGCGTGCGACCGGGGAGCTGTTTTTT.

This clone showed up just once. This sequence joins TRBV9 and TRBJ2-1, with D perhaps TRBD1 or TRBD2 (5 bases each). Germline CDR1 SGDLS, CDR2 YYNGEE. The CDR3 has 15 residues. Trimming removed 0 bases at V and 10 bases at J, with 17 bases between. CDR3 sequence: CASSVDPATGTEQFF. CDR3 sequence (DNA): TGTGCCAGCAGCGTAGATCCCGCGACCGGGACCGAGCAGTTCTTC.

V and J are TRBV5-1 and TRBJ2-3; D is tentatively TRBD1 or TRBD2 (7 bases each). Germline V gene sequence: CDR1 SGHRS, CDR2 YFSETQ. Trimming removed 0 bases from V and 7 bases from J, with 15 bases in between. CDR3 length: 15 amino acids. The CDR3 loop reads CASSLASRGGHTQYF. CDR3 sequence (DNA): TGCGCCAGCAGCTTGGCTTCCAGGGGGGGGCATACGCAGTATTTT.

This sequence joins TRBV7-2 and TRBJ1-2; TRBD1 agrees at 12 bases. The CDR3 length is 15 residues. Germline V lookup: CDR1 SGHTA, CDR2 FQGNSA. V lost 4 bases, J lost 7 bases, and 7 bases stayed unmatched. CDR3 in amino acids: CASSYRDRGQGGYTF. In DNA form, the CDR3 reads TGTGCCAGCAGCTACCGGGACAGGGGGCAAGGTGGCTACACCTTC. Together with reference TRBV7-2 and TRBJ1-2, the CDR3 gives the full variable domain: GAGVSQSPSNKVTEKGKDVELRCDPISGHTALYWYRQSLGQGLEFLIYFQGNSAPDKSGLPSDRFSAERTGGSVSTLTIQRTQQEDSAVYLCASSYRDRGQGGYTFGSGTRLTVV.